These 4 T cell receptor beta chains originate from one sample sequenced in a study of tumor and adjacent non-tumor tissue in lung cancer (dated by TCRdb to the late 2010s). RNA was isolated from bulk, unsorted tissue, and RNA quality was assessed with a NanoDrop ND-1000 and an Agilent 2100. The normal lung samples consisted of distant non-tumor tissue collected more than 3 cm from the tumor edge. Library preparation was by multiplex PCR. The instrument was an Illumina HiSeq 2500. TCRbeta libraries were constructed through three rounds of nested PCR with primers (Table S4) according to protocols modified from ARM-PCR. The raw public reads went through TCRdb reprocessing: fastp at Q25, MiXCR clone calling, in-frame beta chains kept. Each entry merges the rows of one CDR3 protein and shows their most common DNA and genes. The sample has around 82,000 distinct CDR3 sequences on record, 80% to 90% of them singletons. Less than 60% of the sample comes from the top ten.

Material for sequencing was distant non-tumor lung tissue. The receptor source for this set is a man aged 55 to 69 with non-small cell lung cancer.

In the case of this clonotype: An end of the junction does not agree with germline; a read error may underlie this. The J gene is TRBJ1-5, the V gene TRBV6-1; perhaps TRBD1 as D (6 bases). In germline, CDR1 is MNHNS, CDR2 SASEGT. The CDR3 is 14 residues long. The CDR3 region is CSSNMNRVYQPQHF. CDR3 nucleotides: TGTTCCAGCAATATGAACAGGGTGTATCAGCCCCAGCATTTT.

The V call is TRBV20-1, the J call TRBJ2-1, with D possibly matching TRBD2 (6 bases). CDR3 length equals 12 residues. V lost 5 bases, J lost 9 bases, and 14 bases lay in between. The germline V gene has CDR1 DFQATT and CDR2 SNEGSKA (reference sequence). The CDR3 coding sequence is TGCAGTGCTGGCCTGGACTATATTGAGCAGTTCTTC. This sequence encodes CSAGLDYIEQFF.

To note about this clonotype: This CDR3 fails to terminate in the conserved phenylalanine or tryptophan, so it likely reflects a read error. The V call is TRBV4-3, the J call TRBJ1-2; 7 bases fit TRBD1. This CDR3 comprises 16 residues. CDR1 and CDR2 (germline): LGHNA, YSLEER. V gave up 4 bases and J gave up 2 bases; unmatched junction bases: 10. CDR3 coding DNA: TGCGCCAGCAGCCTGTTGACAGGGCGCGTCAACTATGGCTACACCTCC. Translated, it gives CASSLLTGRVNYGYTS.

In regard to this clonotype: This may come from a read error, since a much larger clone is one base off. The chain uses TRBV5-1 and TRBJ2-3, with D maybe TRBD2 (5 bases). V lost 0 bases, J lost 2 bases, and 10 bases lay in between. This CDR3 comprises 15 residues. The germline V gene has CDR1 SGHRS and CDR2 YFSETQ. CDR3 loop: CASSLGRSHTDTQYF. CDR3 nucleotides: TGCGCCAGCAGCTTGGGGAGGAGTCACACAGATACGCAGTATTTT. The variable domain in full, completed from reference TRBV5-1 and TRBJ2-3, reads KAGVTQTPRYLIKTRGQQVTLSCSPISGHRSVSWYQQTPGQGLQFLFEYFSETQRNKGNFPGRFSGRQFSNSRSEMNVSTLELGDSALYLCASSLGRSHTDTQYFGPGTRLTVL.